Reported below is one T cell receptor (beta chain). The antigen is undetermined. These data come from a study of cytomegalovirus exposure and HLA in healthy donors. General observations from the study: Productive status was seen about 90% or about 30% of the time for most TCR beta V segments in an earlier analysis. In a later analysis, 16,951 TCR beta sequences were associated with HLA alleles at 0.05 false discovery rate.

This PCR relied on a set of 60 Vbeta primers and 13 Jbeta primers. Sequencing was performed with immunoSEQ multiplex PCR; in TCRdb, only in-frame clones are kept and a portion is missing. Here the sample spans 200,000 to 250,000 clones, 70% being singletons. CDR1 is SGHAT, CDR2 FQNNGV, per germline. The V end was cut by 0 bases, the J end by 1 base, with 3 bases between. CDR3 length equals 13 residues. The chain recombines TRBV11-2 with TRBJ1-1; D gene ambiguous. Sequencing was performed on PBMCs. This sequence originates from a man aged 35 to 55 in good health and CMV-seropositive. The CDR3 coding sequence is TGTGCCAGCAGCTTAGAGAGGAACACTGAAGCTTTCTTT. Protein: CASSLERNTEAFF.